This TCR beta chain was recovered during a study of blood T cell repertoires in COVID-19. Study-wide background: The analysed material was cDNA or gDNA that came from T cells, B-cell-depleted T cells, or PBMCs.

Libraries were prepared by immunoSEQ multiplex PCR; TCRdb keeps only in-frame clonotypes and omits some of them. The data show nearly 350,000 clones, roughly 87% seen once. This sequence was found in a woman in her twenties or thirties who had recovered from COVID-19. Sequenced material: PBMCs or T cells enriched from blood (not recorded which).

Here the CDR3 reads CASSPDRDTEAFF. The CDR3 nucleotides are TGTGCCAGCAGTCCCGACAGGGACACTGAAGCTTTCTTT. The V call is TRBV6-5, the J call TRBJ1-1; 7 bases are a match to TRBD1. The CDR3 is 13 amino acids. Germline-derived CDR1 and CDR2 are MNHEY and SVGAGI. The V segment lost 5 bases and the J segment 3 bases; nucleotides outside the gene matches: 3.